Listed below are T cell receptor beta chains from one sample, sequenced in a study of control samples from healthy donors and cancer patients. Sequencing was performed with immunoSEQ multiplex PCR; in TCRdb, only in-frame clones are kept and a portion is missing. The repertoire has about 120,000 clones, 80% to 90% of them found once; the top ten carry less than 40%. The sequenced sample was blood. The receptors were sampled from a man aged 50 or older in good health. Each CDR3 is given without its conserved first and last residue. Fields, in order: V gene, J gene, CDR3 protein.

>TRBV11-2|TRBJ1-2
ASSPTRQRANYGYT
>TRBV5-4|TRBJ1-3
ASSLSLDGYSGNTIY
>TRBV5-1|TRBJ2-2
ASSTDSSNTGELF
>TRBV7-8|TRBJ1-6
ASSPHYNSPLH
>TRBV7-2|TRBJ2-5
ASVARGGETQY
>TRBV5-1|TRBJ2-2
ASSLEYGGGELF
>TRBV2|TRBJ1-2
ASVGGLYGYT
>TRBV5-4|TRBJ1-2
ASSPRTGGNYGYT
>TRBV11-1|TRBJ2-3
ASRQGADTQY
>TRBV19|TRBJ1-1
ASSQGVGMNTEAF
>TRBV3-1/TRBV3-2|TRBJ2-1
ASSPRDRHNEQF
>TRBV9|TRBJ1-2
ASSADEFNYGYT
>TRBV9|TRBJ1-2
ASSASGQGFLYGYT
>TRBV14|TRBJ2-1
ASSQVMRRSVNEQF
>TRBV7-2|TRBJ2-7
ASSLVIEQY